The sequence of this T cell receptor (beta chain) was determined in a study of OX40 agonist ivuxolimab in advanced cancers. Context from the whole study: Ivuxolimab was a fully human IgG2 agonistic monoclonal antibody targeting the costimulatory receptor OX40 (CD134). Patients were allowed to have had prior anti-PD-1, anti-PD-L1 or anti-CTLA-4 therapy, and approximately 37% of the dose-escalation patients had been treated with checkpoint inhibitors. Partial responses were achieved by three dose-escalation patients, of whom one had hepatocellular carcinoma and two had cutaneous melanoma. The dose-escalation cohort was almost 85% male with a mean age of about 60 years, ranging from roughly 23 to 85. Intravenous ivuxolimab was administered to patients every 2 weeks at six dose levels: 0.01, 0.1, 0.3, 1.5, 3 and 10 mg/kg. Among the roughly 52 dose-escalation patients, around 20 had hepatocellular carcinoma, roughly 15 melanoma, 9 renal cell carcinoma and 9 head and neck cancer. The purpose of peripheral TCRbeta sequencing was to test whether ivuxolimab changed TCR sequence diversity and led to clonal T-cell expansion. The paper describes the monotherapy dose-escalation part (N ≈ 50 patients) of the phase I trial of ivuxolimab. Broader findings and caveats from the paper: Low levels of normalized T-cell clonal expansion were also seen in some patients who did not respond. The antigen specificity of the peripheral T cells that underwent clonal expansion was not determined. After ivuxolimab, CD8+ T cells had more expanded clones than CD4+ T cells on average. In the 0.1-3.0 mg/kg groups, partial responders had among the lowest normalized peripheral clonal expansion, particularly in CD8+ T cells. At doses of 0.1 to 3.0 mg/kg, clonal expansion of both CD4+ and CD8+ blood T cells was observed from baseline to week 6.

A note on this clone: Its antigen is unknown. Qualities for individual bases were not recorded, and no much larger clone is one base off.

The trial excluded patients who had a history of autoimmune disease or who were on systemic immunosuppression. Peripheral blood for TCR sequencing was collected from all dose cohorts at baseline, on cycle 4 day 1, and on cycle 7 day 1. The samples were drawn from a first-in-human, open-label, multicenter phase I dose-escalation trial of ivuxolimab. Adults with locally advanced or metastatic head and neck squamous cell, hepatocellular, melanoma or renal cell carcinoma were enrolled in the trial. CD4+ and CD8+ T cells were sorted separately from peripheral blood before TCR sequencing. Germline trimming: 5 bases from V, 4 bases from J; junction bases outside gene matches: 30. The CDR1 and CDR2 encoded by the germline V gene are SGHDN and FVKESK. The CDR3 spans 23 residues, from the cysteine through the phenylalanine. The DNA shown is the 69-base CDR3, in frame from base 1. Genomic DNA was extracted from sorted cells for sequencing of the TCRbeta CDR3 region. The immunoSEQ Assay was used for sequencing of TCRbeta CDR3 regions. TCRdb provides this immuneACCESS table in a form limited to in-frame rearrangements. Some clones are lacking; in checked studies, under half of them reflect an unresolved V gene, and why the rest are absent is not known. The sample data list approximately 99,000 clones, and roughly nine tenths of these were observed just once. The leading ten clones occupy around 5.5% of the sample.

This chain joins TRBV14 to TRBJ2-7; 12 bases in the junction line up with TRBD1. The TCR sequence derives from an adult with an advanced solid tumor such as melanoma, head and neck, liver or kidney cancer. This sample comprised CD4+ or CD8+ T cells sorted from blood, obtained in a trial of the OX40 agonist ivuxolimab. The CDR3 reads CASSISRISSLGQPGQGAYEQYF. At the DNA level, the sequence is TGTGCCAGCAGCATCTCCCGGATCTCGAGTTTGGGGCAACCGGGACAGGGGGCTTACGAGCAGTACTTC. With all but the CDR3 taken from the reference TRBV14 and TRBJ2-7 genes, the full variable domain is: EAGVTQFPSHSVIEKGQTVTLRCDPISGHDNLYWYRRVMGKEIKFLLHFVKESKQDESGMPNNRFLAERTGGTYSTLKVQPAELEDSGVYFCASSISRISSLGQPGQGAYEQYFGPGTRLTVT.